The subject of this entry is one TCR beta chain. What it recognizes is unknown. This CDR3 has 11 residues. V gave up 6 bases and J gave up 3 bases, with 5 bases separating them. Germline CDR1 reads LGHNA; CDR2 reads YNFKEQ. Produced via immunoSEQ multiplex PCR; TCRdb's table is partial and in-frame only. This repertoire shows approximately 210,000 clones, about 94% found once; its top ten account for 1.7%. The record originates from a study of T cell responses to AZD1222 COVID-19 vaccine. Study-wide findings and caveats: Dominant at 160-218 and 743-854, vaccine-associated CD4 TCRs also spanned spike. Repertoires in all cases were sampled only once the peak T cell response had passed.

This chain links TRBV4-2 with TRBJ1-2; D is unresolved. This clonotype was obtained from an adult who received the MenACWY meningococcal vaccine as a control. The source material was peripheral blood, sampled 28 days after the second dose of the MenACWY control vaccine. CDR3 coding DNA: TGTGCCAGCAGTCGGGACTATGGCTACACCTTC. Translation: CASSRDYGYTF.